This entry is about one T cell receptor beta chain. What it recognizes is unknown. This specimen comes from a study of shared clonotypes between healthy human individuals. Those who donated were healthy HIV-negative adults, with no recent acute infections or vaccinations reported. Germline CDR1 and CDR2: WNHNN and SYGVQD (reference sequence). The CDR3 covers 15 residues. V lost 4 bases and J 4 bases, leaving 17 bases between the germline ends. Overall study findings and caveats: Clonotypes that were shared across several donors made up approximately 5.1% of naive CD4 clonotypes.

TCRdb's table, derived via immunoSEQ multiplex PCR, lists solely in-frame clones and lacks some. Of 2 million to 3 million clones listed, 90% to 95% are singletons. This sequence was found in a man between 18 and 29 years old in good health. Some clones in this sample may be carry-over from other donors' samples. Input material: naive CD4+ T cells from PBMCs. The subset: CD45RA+ positively selected. V and J are TRBV10-1 and TRBJ2-7; TRBD1 or TRBD2 may be the D gene (6 bases each). In nucleotides, the CDR3 is TGCGCCAGCAGTGTGGGGGGCGGTGTCGGATACGAGCAGTACTTC. This translates into CASSVGGGVGYEQYF.